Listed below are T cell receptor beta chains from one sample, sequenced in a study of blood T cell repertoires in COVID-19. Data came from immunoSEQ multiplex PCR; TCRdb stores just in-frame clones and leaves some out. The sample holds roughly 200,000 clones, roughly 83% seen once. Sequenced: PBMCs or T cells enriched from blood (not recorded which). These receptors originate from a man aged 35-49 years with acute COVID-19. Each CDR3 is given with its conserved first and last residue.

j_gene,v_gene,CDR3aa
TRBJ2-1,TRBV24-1,CATSDFRGNGRNEQFF
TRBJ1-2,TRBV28,CASSLSGTGGSYTF
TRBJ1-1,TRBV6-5,CATHPTGVQNTEAFF
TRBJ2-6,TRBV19,CASNLGGDRGRGANVLTF
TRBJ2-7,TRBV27,CASSLSIDRVTYEQYF
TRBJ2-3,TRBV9,CASSETGTTDTQYF
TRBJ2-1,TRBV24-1,CATSPPLGQGNEQFF
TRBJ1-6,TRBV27,CASKSADNSPLHF
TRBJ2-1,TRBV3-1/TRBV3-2,CASSQDGGTGDGYNEQFF
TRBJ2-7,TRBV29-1,CSVARRAKYEQYF
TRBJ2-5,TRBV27,CASSRGQLWTQYF
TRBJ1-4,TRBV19,CASSPGRGVGNEKLFF
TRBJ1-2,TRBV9,CASSVAGDYGYTF
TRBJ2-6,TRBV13,CASSPRFSGANVLTF
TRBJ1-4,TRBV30,CAWRRGQLNEKLFF
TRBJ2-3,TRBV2,CAGGALTDTQYF
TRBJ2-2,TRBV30,CAWTRTGSTGELFF
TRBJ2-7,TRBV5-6,CASSLISGGEQYF
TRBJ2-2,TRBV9,CASSVGDSTGELFF
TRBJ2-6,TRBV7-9,CASSLGGSGANVLTF
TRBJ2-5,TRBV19,CASSLGQGEMETQYF
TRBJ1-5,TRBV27,CASSYRLAGQPQHF
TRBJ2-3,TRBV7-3,CASSPYGQKTDTQYF
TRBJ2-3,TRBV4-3,CASSQPAGGADTQYF
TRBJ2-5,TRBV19,CASSIGPRQETQYF
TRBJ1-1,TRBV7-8,CASSPGGPEAFF
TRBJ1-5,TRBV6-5,CAGKAGQGNQPQHF
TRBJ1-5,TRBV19,CASRGSGQGPQHF
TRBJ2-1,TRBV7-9,CASSTTSVEQFF
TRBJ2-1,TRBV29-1,CSVGGESSYNEQFF
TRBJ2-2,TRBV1,CTSSQKSFRERAWAGELFF
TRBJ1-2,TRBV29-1,CSVRPGQDVYGYTF
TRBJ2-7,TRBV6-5,CASSSPWDSTYEQYF
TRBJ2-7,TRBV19,CASSIPSTSGGAYEQYF
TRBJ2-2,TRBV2,CASRGLAVFGELFF
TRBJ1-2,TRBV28,CASRIPRGYGYTF
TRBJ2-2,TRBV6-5,CASLAGDHGELFF
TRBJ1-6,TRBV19,CASSPEVGAPLHF
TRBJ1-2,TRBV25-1,CPSSDRRTGDYGYTF
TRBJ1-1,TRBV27,CASRLRGKNTEAFF
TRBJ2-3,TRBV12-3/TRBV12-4,CASSLDTSGGHF
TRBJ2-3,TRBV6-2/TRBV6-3,CASSYSTRLAGADTQYF
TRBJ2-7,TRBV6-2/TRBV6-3,CASSYGLTSYEQYF
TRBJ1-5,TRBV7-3,CASSYGGNQPQHF
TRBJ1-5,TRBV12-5,CASSPGQGSNQPQHF
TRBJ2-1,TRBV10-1,CASSGTSGRQSSYNEQFF